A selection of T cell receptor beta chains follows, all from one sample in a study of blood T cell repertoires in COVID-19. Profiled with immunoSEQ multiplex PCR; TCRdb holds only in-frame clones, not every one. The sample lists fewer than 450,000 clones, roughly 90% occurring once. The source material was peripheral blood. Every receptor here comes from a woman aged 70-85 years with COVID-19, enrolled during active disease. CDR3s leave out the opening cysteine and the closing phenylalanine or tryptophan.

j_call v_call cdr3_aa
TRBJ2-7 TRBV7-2 ASSITGEYEQY
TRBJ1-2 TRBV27 ASFQYPYGYT
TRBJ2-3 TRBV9 ASSVATQGGSDTQY
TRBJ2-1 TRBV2 ASRRGLAGGESYNEQF
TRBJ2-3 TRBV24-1 ATSDRGGNADTQY
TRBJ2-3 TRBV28 ASSSPVGGQADTQY
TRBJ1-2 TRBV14 ATTAAGYGYT
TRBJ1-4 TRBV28 ASRGIGQKLF
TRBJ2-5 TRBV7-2 ASSATGTPQETQY
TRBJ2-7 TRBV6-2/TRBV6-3 ASSLGESYEQY
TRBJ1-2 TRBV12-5 ASGLQGAHGYT
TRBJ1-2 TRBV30 AWTREGNGGYT
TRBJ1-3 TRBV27 ASSLSGPKAGNTIY
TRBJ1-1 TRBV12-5 ASGFQGYTEAF
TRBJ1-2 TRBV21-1 ASSPGQPNYGYT
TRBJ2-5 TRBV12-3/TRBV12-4 ASRRRETQY
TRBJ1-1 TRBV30 AWRAGGRTEAF
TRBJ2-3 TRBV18 ASSPTQGRADTQY
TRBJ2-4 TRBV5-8 ASSFRGTKNIQY
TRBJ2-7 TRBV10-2 ASGPGGYEQY
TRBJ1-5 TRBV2 ASSGEGVQPQH
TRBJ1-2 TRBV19 ASTLGLANYGYT
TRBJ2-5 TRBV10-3 AISGASAETQY
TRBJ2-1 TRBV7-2 ASSWRTRDEQF
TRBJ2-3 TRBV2 ARGQPEPTDTQY
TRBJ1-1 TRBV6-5 ASTGDSGNTEAF
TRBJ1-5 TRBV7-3 ASSEQGQPQH
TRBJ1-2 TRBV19 ASSIGGGGGGYT
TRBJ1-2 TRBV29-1 SVEGSGKGYT
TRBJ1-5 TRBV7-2 ASSPDRGLQPQH
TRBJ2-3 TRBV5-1 ASSGAITDTQY
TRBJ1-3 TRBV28 ASSGDRAINTIY
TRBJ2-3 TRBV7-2 ASSLYGFTDTQY
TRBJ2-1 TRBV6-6 ASTEGTGKNEQF
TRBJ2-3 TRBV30 AWSVGGGTDTQY
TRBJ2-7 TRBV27 ASSSGPQGGEQY
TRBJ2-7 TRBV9 ASSVGGRTYEQY
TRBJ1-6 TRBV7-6 ASSAQGTDNSPLH
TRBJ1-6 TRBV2 ASRVAETVNSPLH
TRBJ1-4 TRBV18 ASSPVEGEKLF
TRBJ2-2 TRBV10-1 ASSELAGSGELF
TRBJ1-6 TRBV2 ARTGAPNSPLH
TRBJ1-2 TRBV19 ASSINSGLYGYT
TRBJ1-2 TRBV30 AWSATGLYRDGYT
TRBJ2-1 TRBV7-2 ASSLQGAANNEQF
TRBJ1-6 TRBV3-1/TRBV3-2 ASSRGNSPLH
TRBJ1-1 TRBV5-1 ASRQNTEAF
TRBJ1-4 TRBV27 ASSLSWATNEKLF
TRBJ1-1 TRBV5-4 ASSFVSSEAF
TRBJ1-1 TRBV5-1 ASSAGQGTEAF
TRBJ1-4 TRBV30 AWRGAGAGKLF
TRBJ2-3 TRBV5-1 ASSLVAGGGDTQY
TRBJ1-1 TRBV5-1 ASSFVTANTEAF
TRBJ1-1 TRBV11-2 ASNLPGGGAF
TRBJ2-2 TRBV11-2 ASSRGTGEDGELF
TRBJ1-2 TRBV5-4 ASSLQGATYGYT
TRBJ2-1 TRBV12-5 ASGTPGQGSSEQF
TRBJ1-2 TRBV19 ATGNFNYGYT
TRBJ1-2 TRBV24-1 ATSATDRDRYGYT